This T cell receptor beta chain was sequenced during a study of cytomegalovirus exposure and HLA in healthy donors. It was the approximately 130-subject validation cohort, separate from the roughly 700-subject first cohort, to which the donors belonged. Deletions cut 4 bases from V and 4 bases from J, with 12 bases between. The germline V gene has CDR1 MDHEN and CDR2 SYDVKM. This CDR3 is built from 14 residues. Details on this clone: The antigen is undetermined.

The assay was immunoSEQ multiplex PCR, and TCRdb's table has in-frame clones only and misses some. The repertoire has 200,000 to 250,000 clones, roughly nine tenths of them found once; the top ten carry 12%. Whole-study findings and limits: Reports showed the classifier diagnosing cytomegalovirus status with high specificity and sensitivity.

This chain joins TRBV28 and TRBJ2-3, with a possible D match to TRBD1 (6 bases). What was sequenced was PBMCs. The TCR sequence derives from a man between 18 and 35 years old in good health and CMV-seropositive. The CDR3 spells CASSSHRGSDTQYF. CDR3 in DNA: TGTGCCAGCAGTTCACATAGGGGGTCAGATACGCAGTATTTT. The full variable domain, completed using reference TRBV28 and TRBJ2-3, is DVKVTQSSRYLVKRTGEKVFLECVQDMDHENMFWYRQDPGLGLRLIYFSYDVKMKEKGDIPEGYSVSREKKERFSLILESASTNQTSMYLCASSSHRGSDTQYFGPGTRLTVL.